The clone carrying this T cell receptor beta chain was seen at least ten times. Its antigen is not known. MiXCR was run by TCRdb on the RT-PCR reads, yielding one entry per CDR3 protein. The repertoire includes around 490,000 distinct CDR3 sequences, 7.5% to 8.5% of them detected once, and 13% sits in the top ten. The CDR3 length is 14 residues. The germline gives CDR1 SGHRS, CDR2 YFSETQ. The V segment lost 0 bases and the J segment 8 bases; nucleotides outside the gene matches: 3. The data are from a study of response to subunit inactivated influenza vaccine. Broader study findings: It was suggested by the authors that few new T cells are recruited by each seasonal influenza vaccination.

The genes are TRBV5-1 and TRBJ2-4, with 9 bases identical to TRBD1. The starting material was PBMCs from blood, obtained less than 25 months after vaccination. The origin of this receptor is a man aged 45 to 75 who received an inactivated influenza vaccine. For the CDR3, the DNA is TGCGCCAGCAGCTTGGAGGGACAGGGTGACATTCAGTACTTC. This codes for CASSLEGQGDIQYF. Filled out from reference TRBV5-1 and TRBJ2-4, the complete variable domain reads KAGVTQTPRYLIKTRGQQVTLSCSPISGHRSVSWYQQTPGQGLQFLFEYFSETQRNKGNFPGRFSGRQFSNSRSEMNVSTLELGDSALYLCASSLEGQGDIQYFGAGTRLSVL.